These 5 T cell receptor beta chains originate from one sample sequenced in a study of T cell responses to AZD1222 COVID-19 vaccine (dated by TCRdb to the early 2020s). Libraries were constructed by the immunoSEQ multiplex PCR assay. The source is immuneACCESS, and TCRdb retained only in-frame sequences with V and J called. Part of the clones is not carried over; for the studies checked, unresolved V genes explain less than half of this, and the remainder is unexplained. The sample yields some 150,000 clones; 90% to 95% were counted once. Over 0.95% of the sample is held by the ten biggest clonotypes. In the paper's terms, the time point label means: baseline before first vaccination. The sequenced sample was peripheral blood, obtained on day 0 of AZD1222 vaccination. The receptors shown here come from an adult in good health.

The CDR3 protein is CASTVDRAAEAFF. The CDR3 DNA reads as TGTGCCAGCACCGTCGACAGGGCGGCTGAAGCTTTCTTT. The chain links TRBV6-5 to TRBJ1-1, with TRBD1 identical over 7 bases. V lost 7 bases to trimming and J lost 6 bases; unmatched junction nucleotides: 8. The length of the CDR3 is 13 residues. In germline, CDR1 is MNHEY, CDR2 SVGAGI.

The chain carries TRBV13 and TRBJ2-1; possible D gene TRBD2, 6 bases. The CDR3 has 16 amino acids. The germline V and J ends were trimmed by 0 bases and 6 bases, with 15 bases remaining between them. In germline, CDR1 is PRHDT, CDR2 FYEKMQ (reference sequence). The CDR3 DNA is TGTGCCAGCAGCTTAGGATTAGCGGCCCCCTCCAATGAGCAGTTCTTC. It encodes CASSLGLAAPSNEQFF. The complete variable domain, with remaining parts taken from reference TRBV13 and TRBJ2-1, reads AAGVIQSPRHLIKEKRETATLKCYPIPRHDTVYWYQQGPGQDPQFLISFYEKMQSDKGSIPDRFSAQQFSDYHSELNMSSLELGDSALYFCASSLGLAAPSNEQFFGPGTRLTVL.

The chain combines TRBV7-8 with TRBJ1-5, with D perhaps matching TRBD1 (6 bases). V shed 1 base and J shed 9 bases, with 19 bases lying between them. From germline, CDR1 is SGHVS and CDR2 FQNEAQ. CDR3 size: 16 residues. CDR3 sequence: CASSLVFGAQGGPQHF. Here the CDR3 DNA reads TGTGCCAGCAGCTTAGTGTTTGGGGCACAGGGAGGGCCCCAGCATTTT.

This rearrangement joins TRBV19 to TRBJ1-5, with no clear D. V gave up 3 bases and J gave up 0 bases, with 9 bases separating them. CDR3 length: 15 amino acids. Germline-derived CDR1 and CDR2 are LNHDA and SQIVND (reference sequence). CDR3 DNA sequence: TGTGCCAGTAGTATCTCTGAGTATAGCAATCAGCCCCAGCATTTT. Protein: CASSISEYSNQPQHF.

The CDR3 DNA follows: TGTGCCAGCAGTGTCTCCCGATATAGCAATCAGCCCCAGCATTTT. It encodes CASSVSRYSNQPQHF. The chain carries TRBV2 and TRBJ1-5; D is uncertain. V was trimmed by 4 bases and J by 0 bases, leaving 10 bases between them. Germline CDR1 and CDR2: SNHLY and FYNNEI. The CDR3 is made up of 15 amino acids.